One sample yielded the 5 T cell receptor beta chains listed below, sequenced in a study of CD8 T cells in ankylosing spondylitis. Points from the study as a whole: A TCR beta motif made of fewer than ten highly homologous variants seemed typical of ankylosing spondylitis blood.

TCRdb fed the 5' RACE reads into MiXCR, producing one record per CDR3 protein. The sample records 650,000 to 800,000 distinct CDR3 sequences, about 20% being singletons. No antigen has been assigned to these receptors. The sample was blood, either unsorted or a sorted T cell fraction (not recorded which). The source is a male donor with ankylosing spondylitis.

This clonotype was observed a handful of times. The gene calls are TRBV20-1 and TRBJ2-3; D is undetermined. The CDR3 loop spans 13 amino acids. The germline V gene encodes CDR1 DFQATT and CDR2 SNEGSKA (reference sequence). V was shortened by 3 bases and J by 0 bases, with 7 bases between the two germline ends. CDR3 protein: CSASLDSTDTQYF. CDR3 DNA: TGCAGTGCTAGTCTTGACAGCACAGATACGCAGTATTTT.

This clonotype occurred a few times. The rearrangement uses TRBV12-3 or TRBV12-4 and TRBJ2-7, with 7 bases identical to TRBD1. With V trimmed by 2 bases and J by 0 bases, 4 bases remained unmatched. The CDR3 totals 15 residues. The CDR3 protein is CASSLKTGSSYEQYF. The CDR3 DNA reads as TGTGCCAGCAGTTTAAAGACAGGGAGCTCCTACGAGCAGTACTTC.

The V call is TRBV6-5, the J call TRBJ2-7, with 8 bases lining up with TRBD2. J gave up 9 bases and V 7 bases, and 5 bases lay outside the gene matches. The CDR3 runs 11 residues. CDR1 is MNHEY, CDR2 SVGAGI, per germline. As DNA, the CDR3 is TGTGCCAGCACCCGCGGGGGGCGGCAGTACTTC. Translating gives CASTRGGRQYF.

In its sample, this clonotype was seen a few times. This rearrangement joins TRBV5-1 to TRBJ2-3; 8 bases map to TRBD1. Germline V gives CDR1 SGHRS, CDR2 YFSETQ. Trimming at V came to 8 bases and at J to 4 bases, leaving 12 bases not matched to a gene. The CDR3 is 15 residues long. The CDR3 protein is CASTPDRGKADTQYF. The CDR3 DNA follows: TGCGCCAGTACTCCCGACAGGGGAAAGGCAGATACGCAGTATTTT.

The J gene is TRBJ2-1, the V gene TRBV12-3 or TRBV12-4; D remains unclear. Trimming took 3 bases from V and 5 from J, leaving 8 bases between them. This CDR3 is built from 13 residues. CDR3: CASSLSEDNEQFF. The CDR3, as DNA: TGTGCCAGCAGTTTGTCCGAAGACAATGAGCAGTTCTTC.